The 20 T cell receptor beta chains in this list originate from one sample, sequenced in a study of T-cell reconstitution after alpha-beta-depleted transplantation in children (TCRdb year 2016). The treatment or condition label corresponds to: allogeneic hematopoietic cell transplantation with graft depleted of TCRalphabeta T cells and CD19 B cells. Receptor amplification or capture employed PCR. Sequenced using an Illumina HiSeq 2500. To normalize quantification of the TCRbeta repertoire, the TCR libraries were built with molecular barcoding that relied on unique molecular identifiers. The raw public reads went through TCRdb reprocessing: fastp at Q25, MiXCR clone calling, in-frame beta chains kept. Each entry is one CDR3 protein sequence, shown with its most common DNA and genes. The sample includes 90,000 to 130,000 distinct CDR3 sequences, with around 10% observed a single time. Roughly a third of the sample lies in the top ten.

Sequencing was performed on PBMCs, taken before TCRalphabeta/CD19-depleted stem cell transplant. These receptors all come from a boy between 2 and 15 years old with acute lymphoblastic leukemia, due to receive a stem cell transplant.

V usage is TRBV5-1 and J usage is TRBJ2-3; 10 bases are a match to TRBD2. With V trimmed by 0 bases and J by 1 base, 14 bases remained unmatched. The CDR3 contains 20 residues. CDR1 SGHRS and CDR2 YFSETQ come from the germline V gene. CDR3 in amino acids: CASSLVPLLAGAFGTDTQYF. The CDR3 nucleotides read TGCGCCAGCAGCTTGGTTCCCCTCCTAGCGGGAGCTTTTGGCACAGATACGCAGTATTTT.

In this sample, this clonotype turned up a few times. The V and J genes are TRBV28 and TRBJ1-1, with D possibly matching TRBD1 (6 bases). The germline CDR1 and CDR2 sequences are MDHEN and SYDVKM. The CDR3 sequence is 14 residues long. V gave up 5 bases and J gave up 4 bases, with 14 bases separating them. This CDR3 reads CASSPQGRGTEAFF. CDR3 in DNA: TGTGCCAGCAGTCCTCAGGGGAGAGGCACTGAAGCTTTCTTT.

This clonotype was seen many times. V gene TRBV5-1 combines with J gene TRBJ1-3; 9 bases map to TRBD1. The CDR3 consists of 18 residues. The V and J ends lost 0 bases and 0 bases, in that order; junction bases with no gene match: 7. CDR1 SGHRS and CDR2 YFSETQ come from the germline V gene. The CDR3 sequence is CASSLDATGGNSGNTIYF. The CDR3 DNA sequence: TGCGCCAGCAGCTTGGATGCGACAGGGGGAAACTCTGGAAACACCATATATTTT.

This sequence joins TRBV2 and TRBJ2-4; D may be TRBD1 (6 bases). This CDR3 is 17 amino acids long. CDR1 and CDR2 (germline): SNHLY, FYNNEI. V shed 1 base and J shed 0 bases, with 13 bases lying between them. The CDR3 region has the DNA TGTGCCAGCAGTGAAGACTTGCAGGGGCTAGCCAAAAACATTCAGTACTTC. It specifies CASSEDLQGLAKNIQYF.

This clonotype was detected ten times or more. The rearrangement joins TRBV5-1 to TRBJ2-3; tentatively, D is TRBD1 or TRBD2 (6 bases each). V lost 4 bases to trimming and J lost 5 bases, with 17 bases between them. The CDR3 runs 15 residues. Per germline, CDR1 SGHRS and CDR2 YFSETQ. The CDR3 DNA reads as TGCGCCAGCAGCCCCGGATGGGGGGCAATAGATACGCAGTATTTT. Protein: CASSPGWGAIDTQYF.

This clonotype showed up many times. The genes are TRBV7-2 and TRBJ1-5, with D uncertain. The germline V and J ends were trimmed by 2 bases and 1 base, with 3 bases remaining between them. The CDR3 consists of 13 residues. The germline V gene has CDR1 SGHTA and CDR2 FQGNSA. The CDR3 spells CASSLHSNQPQHF. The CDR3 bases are TGTGCCAGCAGCTTACACAGCAATCAGCCCCAGCATTTT.

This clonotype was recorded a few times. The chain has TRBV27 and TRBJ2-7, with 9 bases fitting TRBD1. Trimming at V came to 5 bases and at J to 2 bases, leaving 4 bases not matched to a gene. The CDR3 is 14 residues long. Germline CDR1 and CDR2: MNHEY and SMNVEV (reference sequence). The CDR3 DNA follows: TGTGCCAGCAGTCCATACAGGGGGCCCTACGAGCAGTACTTC. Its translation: CASSPYRGPYEQYF.

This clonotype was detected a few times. The CDR3 region has the DNA TGTGCCAGCAGCTTAGGGACTAGCGCAGCTGAGGAGCAGTACTTC. This sequence encodes CASSLGTSAAEEQYF. The chain combines TRBV7-6 with TRBJ2-7; 9 bases align to TRBD2. V trimming: 1 base; J trimming: 7 bases; junction bases outside the gene matches: 8. The V gene's germline CDR1 is SGHVS and CDR2 FNYEAQ. The CDR3 sequence is 15 residues long.

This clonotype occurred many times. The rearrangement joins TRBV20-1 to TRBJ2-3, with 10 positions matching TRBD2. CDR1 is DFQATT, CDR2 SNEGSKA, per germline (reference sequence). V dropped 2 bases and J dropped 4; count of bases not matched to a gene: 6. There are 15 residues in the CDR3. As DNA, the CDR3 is TGCAGTGCTAGATCCCTACTAGCGGGGTCAGATACGCAGTATTTT. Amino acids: CSARSLLAGSDTQYF.

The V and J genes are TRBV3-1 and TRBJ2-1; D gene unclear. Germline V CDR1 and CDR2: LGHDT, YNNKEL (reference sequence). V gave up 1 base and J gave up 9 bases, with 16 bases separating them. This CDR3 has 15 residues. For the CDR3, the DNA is TGTGCCAGCAGCCAAGGTGGGATCGCCATCGGTGAGCAGTTCTTC. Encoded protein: CASSQGGIAIGEQFF.

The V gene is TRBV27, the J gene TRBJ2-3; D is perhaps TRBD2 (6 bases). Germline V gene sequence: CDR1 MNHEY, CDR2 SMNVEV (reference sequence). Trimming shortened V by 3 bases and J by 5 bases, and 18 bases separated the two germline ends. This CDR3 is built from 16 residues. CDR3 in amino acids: CASSFLISGPGDTQYF. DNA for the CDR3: TGTGCCAGCAGTTTCCTAATTAGCGGTCCGGGAGATACGCAGTATTTT.

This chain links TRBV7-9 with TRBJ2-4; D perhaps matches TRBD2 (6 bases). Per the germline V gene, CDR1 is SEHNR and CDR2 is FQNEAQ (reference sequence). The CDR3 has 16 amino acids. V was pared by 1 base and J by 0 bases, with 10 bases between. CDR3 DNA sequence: TGTGCCAGCAGCTTAGACGGGGGAGCAGCCAAAAACATTCAGTACTTC. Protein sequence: CASSLDGGAAKNIQYF.

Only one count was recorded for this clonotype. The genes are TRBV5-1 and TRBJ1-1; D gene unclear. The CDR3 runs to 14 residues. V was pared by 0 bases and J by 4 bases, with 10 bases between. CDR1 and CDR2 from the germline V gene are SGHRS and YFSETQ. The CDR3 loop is CASSLAPRTTEAFF. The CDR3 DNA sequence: TGCGCCAGCAGCTTGGCCCCGAGGACCACTGAAGCTTTCTTT.

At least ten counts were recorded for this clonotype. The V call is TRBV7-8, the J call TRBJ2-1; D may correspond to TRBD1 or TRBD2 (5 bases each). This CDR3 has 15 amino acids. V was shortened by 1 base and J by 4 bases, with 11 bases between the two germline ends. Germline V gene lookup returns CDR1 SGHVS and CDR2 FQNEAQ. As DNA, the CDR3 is TGTGCCAGCAGCTTAGTAGTGGGGACGTACAATGAGCAGTTCTTC. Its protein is CASSLVVGTYNEQFF. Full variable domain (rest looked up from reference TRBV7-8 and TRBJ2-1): GAGVSQSPRYKVAKRGQDVALRCDPISGHVSLFWYQQALGQGPEFLTYFQNEAQLDKSGLPSDRFFAERPEGSVSTLKIQRTQQEDSAVYLCASSLVVGTYNEQFFGPGTRLTVL.

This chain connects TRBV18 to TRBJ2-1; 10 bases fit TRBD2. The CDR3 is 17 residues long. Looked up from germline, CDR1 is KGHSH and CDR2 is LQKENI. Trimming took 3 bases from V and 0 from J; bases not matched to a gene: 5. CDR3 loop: CASSPRPSGSSYNEQFF. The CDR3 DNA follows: TGTGCCAGCTCACCCCGGCCTAGCGGGAGCTCCTACAATGAGCAGTTCTTC.

This chain's CDR3 is CASRPPRGNQQETQYF. CDR3 DNA sequence: TGTGCCAGCAGACCACCCCGGGGCAACCAACAAGAGACCCAGTACTTC. The rearrangement uses TRBV28 and TRBJ2-5, with D perhaps being TRBD1 or TRBD2 (5 bases each). The V end was cut by 6 bases, the J end by 2 bases, with 19 bases between. CDR3 length: 16 residues. Germline CDR1 is MDHEN and CDR2 is SYDVKM. Using reference TRBV28 and TRBJ2-5 for the parts outside the CDR3, the full variable domain is DVKVTQSSRYLVKRTGEKVFLECVQDMDHENMFWYRQDPGLGLRLIYFSYDVKMKEKGDIPEGYSVSREKKERFSLILESASTNQTSMYLCASRPPRGNQQETQYFGPGTRLLVL.

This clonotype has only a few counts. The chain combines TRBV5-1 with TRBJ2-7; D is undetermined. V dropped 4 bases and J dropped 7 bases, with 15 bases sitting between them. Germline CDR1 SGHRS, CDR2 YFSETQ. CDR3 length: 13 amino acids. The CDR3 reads CASSPAGGWEQYF. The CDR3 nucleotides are TGCGCCAGCAGCCCGGCTGGTGGATGGGAGCAGTACTTC.

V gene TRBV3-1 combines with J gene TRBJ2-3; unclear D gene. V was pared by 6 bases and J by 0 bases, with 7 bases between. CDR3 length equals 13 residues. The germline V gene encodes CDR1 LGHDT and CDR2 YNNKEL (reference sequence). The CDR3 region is CASRDQSTDTQYF. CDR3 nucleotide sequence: TGTGCCAGCAGGGACCAGAGCACAGATACGCAGTATTTT.

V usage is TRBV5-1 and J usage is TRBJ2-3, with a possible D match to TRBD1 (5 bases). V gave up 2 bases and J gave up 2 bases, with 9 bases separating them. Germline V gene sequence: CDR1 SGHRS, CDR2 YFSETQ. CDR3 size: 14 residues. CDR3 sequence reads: CASSLDSFTDTQYF. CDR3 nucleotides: TGCGCCAGCAGCTTAGACAGCTTCACAGATACGCAGTATTTT. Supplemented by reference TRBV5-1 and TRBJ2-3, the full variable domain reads KAGVTQTPRYLIKTRGQQVTLSCSPISGHRSVSWYQQTPGQGLQFLFEYFSETQRNKGNFPGRFSGRQFSNSRSEMNVSTLELGDSALYLCASSLDSFTDTQYFGPGTRLTVL.

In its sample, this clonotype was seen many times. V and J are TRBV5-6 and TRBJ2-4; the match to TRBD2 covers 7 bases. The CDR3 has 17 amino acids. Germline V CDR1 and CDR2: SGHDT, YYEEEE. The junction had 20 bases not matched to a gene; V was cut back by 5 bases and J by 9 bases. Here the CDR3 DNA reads TGTGCCAGCAGATCTACTGCCAGCGGGACCCAGGGAGGCATTCAGTACTTC. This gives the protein CASRSTASGTQGGIQYF.